The 17 T cell receptor beta chains in this list originate from one sample, sequenced in a study of CD8+ T cells in alopecia areata (dated by TCRdb to 2016 to 2019). Sample time point, as interpreted from the label and publication: baseline before oral tofacitinib. Receptors were amplified or captured by the immunoSEQ multiplex PCR assay. For TCR sequencing, RNA was extracted from every sample and reverse transcribed into cDNA to serve as template. TCRdb limited this immuneACCESS table to in-frame rearrangements with V and J called. A share of clones is missing; checked studies link under half to unresolved V genes, and the rest is unexplained. The sample yields 120,000 or so clones; roughly 61% were counted once. 3.5% to 5.5% of the sample is taken by the ten largest. The sample in question was CD4+ T cells sorted from blood, obtained at week 0. The receptor set was obtained from a human donor with alopecia areata.

This clone was recorded a few times. The V gene is TRBV28, the J gene TRBJ1-3; 8 bases agree with TRBD1. With V trimmed by 5 bases and J by 5 bases, 8 bases remained unmatched. Germline V gene sequence: CDR1 MDHEN, CDR2 SYDVKM. There are 15 residues in the CDR3. CDR3 in DNA: TGTGCCAGCAGTGTGTTGACAGGGGCTAGAAACACCATATATTTT. Translating gives CASSVLTGARNTIYF.

The V call is TRBV9, the J call TRBJ2-5; D may be TRBD1 (7 bases). This CDR3 contains 14 residues. Between the trimmed V and J ends, which lost 3 bases and 4 bases, there was a span of 13 bases. CDR1 and CDR2 from the germline V gene are SGDLS and YYNGEE. CDR3 DNA sequence: TGTGCCAGCAGCGAAAGACAGGGAGGAGAGACCCAGTACTTC. Its translation is CASSERQGGETQYF.

The J gene is TRBJ2-3, the V gene TRBV10-3; 7 bases are a match to TRBD1. V trimming: 6 bases; J trimming: 3 bases; junction bases outside the gene matches: 3. CDR1 is ENHRY, CDR2 SYGVKD, per germline. The CDR3 loop spans 13 amino acids. The CDR3 here is CAIRGQTTDTQYF. Here the CDR3 DNA reads TGTGCCATCAGGGGACAGACTACAGATACGCAGTATTTT.

Here the CDR3 reads CASSILGTGEETQYF. The CDR3 bases are TGTGCCAGCAGTATCCTCGGGACAGGGGAAGAGACCCAGTACTTC. The V gene is TRBV27, the J gene TRBJ2-5, with 10 bases fitting TRBD1. The CDR3 spans 15 residues. The V gene's germline CDR1 is MNHEY and CDR2 SMNVEV (reference sequence). Trimming cost V 5 bases and J 3 bases; bases outside gene matches: 6.

This chain uses TRBV5-1 with TRBJ2-5; no definite D call. V lost 3 bases and J lost 3, with 12 bases in between. The CDR3 is 14 amino acids. The V gene's germline CDR1 is SGHRS and CDR2 YFSETQ. CDR3 nucleotides: TGCGCCAGCAGCTCTGCTGGACGAGAAGAGACCCAGTACTTC. Protein: CASSSAGREETQYF.

The rearrangement uses TRBV4-1 and TRBJ2-1, with 13 nucleotides matching TRBD2. V trimming: 2 bases; J trimming: 6 bases; junction bases outside the gene matches: 10. Germline-derived CDR1 and CDR2 are MGHRA and YSYEKL. CDR3 size: 18 residues. In nucleotides, the CDR3 is TGCGCCAGCAGCCAAAGGGGACTAGCGGGATCAGGGATCAATGAGCAGTTCTTC. This translates into CASSQRGLAGSGINEQFF.

This clone occurred a few times. The CDR3 coding sequence is TGTGCCACGAACAAGAGGGGGACAGGGGCCTACGAGCAGTACTTC. Translated: CATNKRGTGAYEQYF. The rearrangement links TRBV6-6 to TRBJ2-7, with 10 bases identical to TRBD1. The length of the CDR3 is 15 residues. V lost 10 bases to trimming and J lost 2 bases; unmatched junction nucleotides: 11. CDR1 is MNHNY, CDR2 SVGAGI, per germline (reference sequence).

The chain recombines TRBV18 with TRBJ1-2; TRBD1 is a possible D gene (5 bases). Trimming stripped 3 bases from V and 7 bases from J, with 15 bases between. The CDR3 spans 14 residues. Germline V CDR1 and CDR2: KGHSH, LQKENI. CDR3 amino acids: CASSPRDLLFGYTF. The CDR3 region has the DNA TGTGCCAGCTCACCCAGGGACCTCCTTTTTGGCTACACCTTC.

In this sample, this clone turned up a few times. V is TRBV4-3 and J is TRBJ2-2; 10 bases match TRBD2. J was trimmed by 3 bases and V by 3 bases; bases with no gene match: 10. This CDR3 spans 18 amino acids. Germline CDR1 is LGHNA and CDR2 is YSLEER. The CDR3 loop is CASSQTALAGAHTGELFF. The CDR3 DNA sequence: TGCGCCAGCAGCCAGACCGCTCTAGCGGGAGCCCACACCGGGGAGCTGTTTTTT.

This rearrangement joins TRBV6-5 to TRBJ1-2; D uncertain. V lost 2 bases and J lost 2, with 9 bases in between. Germline V gene lookup returns CDR1 MNHEY and CDR2 SVGAGI. The CDR3 has 14 residues. CDR3 protein: CASSYDNQNYGYTF. As DNA, the CDR3 is TGTGCCAGCAGTTACGATAATCAGAACTATGGCTACACCTTC.

CDR3 residues: CSVEQNYEQYF. DNA for the CDR3: TGCAGTGTCGAGCAGAACTACGAGCAGTACTTC. The rearrangement uses TRBV20-1 and TRBJ2-7; the D is unclear. V was clipped by 7 bases and J by 3 bases, with 10 bases between them. This CDR3 comprises 11 residues. From germline, CDR1 is DFQATT and CDR2 SNEGSKA (reference sequence).

The chain uses TRBV7-2 and TRBJ1-5, with D possibly matching TRBD1 (6 bases). Germline CDR1 reads SGHTA; CDR2 reads FQGNSA. The ends were cut back, 5 bases at V and 2 bases at J, with 10 bases in the middle. The CDR3 contains 14 residues. CDR3 in amino acids: CASSLRQGNQPQHF. CDR3 bases: TGTGCCAGCAGCCTCCGACAGGGCAATCAGCCCCAGCATTTT.

This clone was seen once. The chain couples TRBV7-9 to TRBJ1-1; D remains ambiguous. The CDR3 consists of 16 residues. Germline loops: CDR1 SEHNR, CDR2 FQNEAQ (reference sequence). V lost 1 base and J lost 3, with 15 bases in between. In DNA, the CDR3 is TGTGCCAGCAGCTTAGGAGCGGGTAGTGGGGACACTGAAGCTTTCTTT. It is translated as CASSLGAGSGDTEAFF.

V gene TRBV4-3 combines with J gene TRBJ2-3; TRBD2 might be the D (6 bases). CDR3 length: 15 amino acids. V lost 1 base to trimming and J lost 5 bases, with 13 bases between them. Germline lookup yields CDR1 LGHNA and CDR2 YSLEER. CDR3 DNA: TGCGCCAGCAGCCAAGTTGCCCGGGAGTTAGATACGCAGTATTTT. Translating gives CASSQVARELDTQYF.

The chain carries TRBV4-3 and TRBJ2-3; perhaps TRBD2 as D (5 bases). The V gene's germline CDR1 is LGHNA and CDR2 YSLEER. This CDR3 has 13 residues. Trimming removed 1 base at V and 4 bases at J, with 6 bases between. The CDR3 bases are TGCGCCAGCAGCCAAGGTAGCGCAGATACGCAGTATTTT. Protein: CASSQGSADTQYF.

This clone has more than one count but fewer than ten. The chain uses TRBV19 and TRBJ2-5; maybe TRBD1 (5 bases). Germline V CDR1 and CDR2: LNHDA, SQIVND (reference sequence). There are 14 residues in the CDR3. V was pared by 3 bases and J by 4 bases, with 12 bases between. The CDR3 is CASSMESGSETQYF. The CDR3 nucleotides are TGTGCCAGTAGTATGGAGTCAGGGTCAGAGACCCAGTACTTC.

The rearrangement links TRBV6-5 to TRBJ2-7; D is tentatively TRBD1 or TRBD2 (7 bases each). The CDR3 has 15 residues. The germline V gene has CDR1 MNHEY and CDR2 SVGAGI. V was clipped by 6 bases and J by 2 bases, with 17 bases between them. This CDR3 is CASRASGTEPYEQYF. In DNA form, the CDR3 reads TGTGCCAGCAGGGCGAGCGGGACAGAGCCCTACGAGCAGTACTTC.